The clone carrying this T cell receptor beta chain was observed a handful of times. The data originate from a study of identical twins. V shed 7 bases and J shed 0 bases, with 25 bases lying between them. The CDR3 is 19 residues long. Germline values: CDR1 SNHLY, CDR2 FYNNEI. TCRdb re-derived calls from the 5' RACE reads in MiXCR, one entry per CDR3 protein. This repertoire shows about 250,000 distinct CDR3 sequences, roughly an eighth found once; its top ten account for about 9%. The chain employs TRBV2 and TRBJ2-1, with no clear D. Specimen: memory (CD45RO+) T cells sorted from blood. The TCR sequence derives from a young woman in good health. The CDR3 DNA is TGTGCCAGCAACATTCTCGTTGTCACTCTTCCGAGCTCCTACAATGAGCAGTTCTTC. It translates to CASNILVVTLPSSYNEQFF.